Listed here are 10 T cell receptor beta chains from one sample, sequenced in a study of neurological immune-mediated disorders. As for time point: longitudinal time-point 3. TCRdb recomputed calls from the 5' RACE reads with MiXCR, one row per CDR3 protein. The sample has 84,000 or so distinct CDR3 sequences, 4.3% seen once. The sequencing input was PBMCs. Receptors originate from a woman aged 60-75 years with multiple sclerosis.

At least ten counts were recorded for this clonotype. The gene calls are TRBV5-1 and TRBJ2-4, with TRBD2 matching over 7 bases. The junction had 3 bases not matched to a gene; V was cut back by 4 bases and J by 8 bases. In germline, CDR1 is SGHRS, CDR2 YFSETQ. The CDR3 consists of 12 residues. CDR3 in amino acids: CASSSGRDIQYF. In nucleotides, the CDR3 is TGCGCCAGCAGCAGTGGGAGGGACATTCAGTACTTC.

This clonotype was seen at least ten times. The CDR3 loop reads CAWRGGNGGYTF. The CDR3 nucleotides read TGTGCCTGGAGGGGAGGGAATGGTGGCTACACCTTC. The rearrangement links TRBV30 to TRBJ1-2, with no clear D. The germline V and J ends were trimmed by 3 bases and 7 bases, with 12 bases remaining between them. Germline CDR1 and CDR2: GTSNPN and SVGIG (reference sequence). The CDR3 covers 12 residues.

At least ten counts were recorded for this clonotype. The V gene is TRBV4-1, the J gene TRBJ2-1; D may be TRBD1 or TRBD2 (6 bases each). The CDR3 covers 19 residues. V was clipped by 0 bases and J by 5 bases, with 23 bases between them. CDR1 and CDR2 from the germline V gene are MGHRA and YSYEKL. The CDR3 sequence: CASSQDLYGGDLSDNEQFF. Written as DNA, the CDR3 is TGCGCCAGCAGCCAAGATCTGTACGGGGGCGACCTGTCTGACAATGAGCAGTTCTTC.

This clonotype was recorded many times. The chain employs TRBV6-2 or TRBV6-3 and TRBJ1-1; a weak D match, TRBD1 (5 bases). Looked up from germline, CDR1 is MNHEY and CDR2 is SVGEGT. This CDR3 is 13 amino acids long. V was trimmed by 2 bases and J by 8 bases, leaving 12 bases between them. CDR3 sequence: CASSYIGGAEAFF. The CDR3 DNA is TGTGCCAGCAGTTACATTGGAGGGGCAGAAGCTTTCTTT.

This clonotype was observed at least ten times. This chain uses TRBV29-1 with TRBJ1-1, with TRBD1 matching 9 bases. With V trimmed by 7 bases and J by 4 bases, 4 bases remained unmatched. Germline loops: CDR1 SQVTM, CDR2 ANQGSEA. The CDR3 is made up of 12 amino acids. The CDR3 region is CSARTGVTEAFF. The CDR3 DNA sequence: TGCAGCGCCAGGACAGGGGTCACTGAAGCTTTCTTT.

This chain uses TRBV6-6 with TRBJ2-7; the D is unclear. The germline CDR1 and CDR2 sequences are MNHNY and SVGAGI (reference sequence). This CDR3 contains 11 residues. The V gene lost 5 bases and the J gene lost 4 bases, with 6 bases spanning the gap. The CDR3 reads CASSNGYEQYF. The CDR3 DNA is TGTGCCAGCAGTAACGGATACGAGCAGTACTTC.

This clonotype was recorded many times. The chain carries TRBV5-1 and TRBJ2-2; D gene ambiguous. This CDR3 is 12 amino acids long. Trimming cost V 4 bases and J 10 bases, with 11 bases left between them. The V gene's germline CDR1 is SGHRS and CDR2 YFSETQ. The CDR3 sequence is CASSRNFEELFF. In nucleotides, the CDR3 is TGCGCCAGCAGCCGGAACTTTGAGGAGCTGTTTTTT.

This clonotype was seen at least ten times. The chain is built from TRBV20-1 and TRBJ1-4, with D possibly being TRBD1 (5 bases). This CDR3 is 14 amino acids long. Trimming pared 5 bases from V and 6 bases from J, leaving 16 bases between. Looked up from germline, CDR1 is DFQATT and CDR2 is SNEGSKA (reference sequence). Here the CDR3 reads CSAERRGSDEKLFF. CDR3 DNA sequence: TGCAGTGCTGAGAGGCGGGGCTCAGATGAAAAACTGTTTTTT.

This clonotype was picked up many times. This chain joins TRBV5-1 and TRBJ2-7; 12 nucleotides line up with TRBD2. The CDR3 sequence is 16 residues long. The junction had 8 bases not matched to a gene; V was cut back by 3 bases and J by 4 bases. CDR1 SGHRS and CDR2 YFSETQ come from the germline V gene. Written as DNA, the CDR3 is TGCGCCAGCAGCTCGCGCGGACTAGCGGGGAAATACGAGCAGTACTTC. It encodes CASSSRGLAGKYEQYF.

This clonotype was picked up many times. The chain has TRBV2 and TRBJ2-7; D is unresolved. Germline assignment: CDR1 SNHLY and CDR2 FYNNEI. The CDR3 contains 12 residues. Trimming removed 0 bases from V and 4 bases from J, with 4 bases in between. The chain's CDR3 is CASSEAGYEQYF. The CDR3 DNA reads TGTGCCAGCAGTGAAGCGGGATACGAGCAGTACTTC.